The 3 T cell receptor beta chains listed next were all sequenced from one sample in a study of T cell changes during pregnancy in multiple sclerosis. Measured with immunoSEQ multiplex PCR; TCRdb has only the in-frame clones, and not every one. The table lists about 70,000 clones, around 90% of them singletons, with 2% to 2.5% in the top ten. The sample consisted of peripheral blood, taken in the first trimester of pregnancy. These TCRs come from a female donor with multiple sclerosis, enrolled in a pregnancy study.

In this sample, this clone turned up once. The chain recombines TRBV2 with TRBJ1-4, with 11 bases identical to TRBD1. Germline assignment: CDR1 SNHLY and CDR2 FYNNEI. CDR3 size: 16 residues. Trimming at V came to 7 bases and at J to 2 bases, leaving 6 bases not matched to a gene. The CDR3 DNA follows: TGTGCCAGCACCTTAGGACAGGGGGCGACTAATGAAAAACTGTTTTTT. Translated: CASTLGQGATNEKLFF.

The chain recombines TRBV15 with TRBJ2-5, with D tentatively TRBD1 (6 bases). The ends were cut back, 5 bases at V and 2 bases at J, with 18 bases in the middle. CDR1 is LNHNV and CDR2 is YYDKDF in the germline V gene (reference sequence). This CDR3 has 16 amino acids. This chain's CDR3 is CATSYDKRTAQETQYF. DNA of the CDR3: TGTGCCACCAGCTATGATAAGAGGACAGCGCAAGAGACCCAGTACTTC.

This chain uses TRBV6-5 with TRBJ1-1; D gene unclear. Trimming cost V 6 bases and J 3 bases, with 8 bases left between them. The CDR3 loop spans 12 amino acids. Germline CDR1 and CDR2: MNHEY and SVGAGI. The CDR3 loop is CASRRVDTEAFF. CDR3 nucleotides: TGTGCCAGCAGGAGGGTGGACACTGAAGCTTTCTTT.